These 13 T cell receptor beta chains were all obtained from the same sample, sequenced in a study of shared clonotypes between healthy human individuals. Here immunoSEQ multiplex PCR was the method, and the copy in TCRdb shows in-frame clones only, minus some. The repertoire consists of roughly 1,100,000 clones, with about 75% occurring once and the leading ten covering less than 1.5%. Sequences were obtained from memory CD4+ T cells sorted from blood. Subset reported: CD45RA-negative fraction. These receptors were taken from a man aged 18 to 35 in good health.

The chain uses TRBV11-3 and TRBJ2-2; weak D call: TRBD2 (6 bases). The CDR3 has 17 amino acids. The germline gives CDR1 SGHNT, CDR2 YENEEA. Trimming removed 3 bases at V and 7 bases at J, with 21 bases between. The CDR3: CASSLGGPIMGDGELFF. In nucleotides, the CDR3 is TGTGCCAGCAGCTTGGGAGGCCCTATTATGGGCGACGGGGAGCTGTTTTTT.

The rearrangement links TRBV28 to TRBJ2-1; 8 bases fit TRBD1. Germline assignment: CDR1 MDHEN and CDR2 SYDVKM. Losses at the gene ends were 1 base for V and 3 bases for J; bases not matched to a gene: 2. CDR3 length: 15 amino acids. The CDR3 spells CASSLSGGRYNEQFF. DNA of the CDR3: TGTGCCAGCAGTTTATCAGGGGGCCGCTACAATGAGCAGTTCTTC.

With respect to this clone: This specimen includes other DNA sequences encoding the same CDR3. J is TRBJ2-5 and V is TRBV6-5; 7 bases are shared with TRBD1. Unmatched junction bases numbered 5, after V lost 5 bases and J lost 5 bases. The CDR3 runs 13 residues. The germline V gene encodes CDR1 MNHEY and CDR2 SVGAGI. In nucleotides, the CDR3 is TGTGCCAGCAGTAGGGGGCGCGGCGAGACCCAGTACTTC. Its protein product is CASSRGRGETQYF.

The gene calls are TRBV30 and TRBJ1-2; no clear D. Looked up from germline, CDR1 is GTSNPN and CDR2 is SVGIG (reference sequence). The CDR3 is 13 amino acids. V dropped 5 bases and J dropped 8 bases, with 18 bases sitting between them. CDR3 residues: CAWLRTQKAGYTF. The CDR3 coding sequence is TGTGCCTGGCTACGAACACAGAAGGCCGGCTACACCTTC.

The chain joins TRBV7-9 to TRBJ2-3; tentatively, D is TRBD1 (5 bases). Trimming took off 7 bases at V and 1 base at J, with 9 bases between the two ends. CDR3 length equals 13 residues. The germline V gene encodes CDR1 SEHNR and CDR2 FQNEAQ (reference sequence). CDR3 nucleotides: TGTGCCAGCAATCAGGGTCGCACAGATACGCAGTATTTT. Amino acids: CASNQGRTDTQYF.

A few counts support this clone. CDR3: CASSFDGQANSPLHF. For the CDR3, the DNA is TGCGCCAGCAGCTTTGATGGACAGGCTAATTCACCCCTCCACTTT. The rearrangement uses TRBV5-1 and TRBJ1-6; 7 nucleotides line up with TRBD1. The germline V gene has CDR1 SGHRS and CDR2 YFSETQ. This CDR3 is 15 amino acids long. Trimming took 2 bases from V and 6 from J; bases not matched to a gene: 5.

This clone was detected once. This chain uses TRBV25-1 with TRBJ2-1; 8 nucleotides match TRBD1. Germline V CDR1 and CDR2: MGHDK, SYGVNS. V lost 3 bases, J lost 6 bases, and 13 bases stayed unmatched. CDR3 size: 17 residues. CDR3 protein: CASSDQKPTGVFNEQFF. The CDR3 DNA reads as TGTGCCAGCAGTGACCAAAAACCGACAGGGGTATTCAATGAGCAGTTCTTC.

The chain couples TRBV6-1 to TRBJ1-2, with D tentatively TRBD1 (5 bases). This CDR3 comprises 13 residues. V shed 3 bases and J shed 1 base, with 6 bases lying between them. The germline V gene has CDR1 MNHNS and CDR2 SASEGT. The CDR3 protein is CASSDRVNYGYTF. The CDR3 coding sequence is TGTGCCAGCAGTGACAGGGTTAACTATGGCTACACCTTC.

The rearrangement joins TRBV4-1 to TRBJ2-3, with 15 bases that match TRBD2. CDR1 is MGHRA, CDR2 YSYEKL, per germline. CDR3 size: 18 residues. The trim removed 3 bases at V and 2 bases at J, leaving 6 bases unmatched. CDR3 in DNA: TGCGCCAGCAGCCAGGGGACTAGCGGGGGGACGCTCACAGATACGCAGTATTTT. It specifies CASSQGTSGGTLTDTQYF.

To note about this clone: Additional DNA sequences in this sample encode the identical CDR3. V is TRBV9 and J is TRBJ2-5, with 8 bases matching TRBD1. Germline V gives CDR1 SGDLS, CDR2 YYNGEE. Unmatched junction bases numbered 0, after V lost 0 bases and J lost 2 bases. The CDR3 is 14 amino acids. The CDR3 DNA sequence: TGTGCCAGCAGCGTAGGGACAGGGCAAGAGACCCAGTACTTC. This gives the protein CASSVGTGQETQYF.

Points on this clone: In the same sample, other DNA sequences code for this CDR3. The chain has TRBV19 and TRBJ2-5; 7 nucleotides line up with TRBD2. The germline gives CDR1 LNHDA, CDR2 SQIVND (reference sequence). Germline trimming cut 5 bases from V and 5 bases from J; bases unmatched to any gene: 2. The length of the CDR3 is 12 residues. CDR3 DNA sequence: TGTGCCAGTAGTCGCGGGAGCGAGACCCAGTACTTC. Residues: CASSRGSETQYF.

V is TRBV30 and J is TRBJ2-4; D possibly corresponds to TRBD1 (6 bases). Germline-derived CDR1 and CDR2 are GTSNPN and SVGIG (reference sequence). Trimming removed 0 bases at V and 6 bases at J, with 21 bases between. This CDR3 region has 17 residues. CDR3 DNA sequence: TGTGCCTGGAGTGTACCCGGGACACCGTCTGGGAGAAACATTCAGTACTTC. The encoded protein is CAWSVPGTPSGRNIQYF.

The chain is built from TRBV29-1 and TRBJ2-3, with 10 bases identical to TRBD2. This CDR3 has 15 residues. V was pared by 3 bases and J by 1 base, with 4 bases of the junction left unmatched. CDR1 and CDR2 from the germline V gene are SQVTM and ANQGSEA. The chain's CDR3 is CSVDGLAARTDTQYF. In nucleotides, the CDR3 is TGCAGCGTTGACGGACTAGCGGCCCGCACAGATACGCAGTATTTT.